Listed here are 17 T cell receptor beta chains from one sample, sequenced in a study of blood T cell repertoires in COVID-19. Method: immunoSEQ multiplex PCR; TCRdb's copy keeps in-frame clones and lacks some. The sample lists approximately 150,000 clones, about 79% occurring once. The sample comprised PBMCs or T cells enriched from blood (not recorded which). These receptors came from a man aged 45-65 years who had recovered from COVID-19.

This clone was recorded once. This sequence joins TRBV9 and TRBJ1-4; 8 bases map to TRBD1. CDR1 SGDLS and CDR2 YYNGEE come from the germline V gene. The CDR3 sequence is 15 residues long. With 4 bases clipped from V and 3 bases from J, the junction kept 5 bases outside the gene matches. In DNA form, the CDR3 reads TGTGCCAGCAGCCTACAGGGGGTGGCTAATGAAAAACTGTTTTTT. The encoded protein is CASSLQGVANEKLFF.

This clone was detected a few times. V and J are TRBV5-1 and TRBJ2-7; 7 bases align to TRBD1. The CDR3 runs to 15 residues. Germline-derived CDR1 and CDR2 are SGHRS and YFSETQ. Trimming removed 1 base from V and 0 bases from J; junction bases left unmatched: 4. The CDR3 reads CASSLQPGGSYEQYF. CDR3 DNA sequence: TGCGCCAGCAGCTTGCAGCCAGGGGGCTCCTACGAGCAGTACTTC.

The V call is TRBV7-2, the J call TRBJ2-7; possibly TRBD1 for D (6 bases). In germline, CDR1 is SGHTA, CDR2 FQGNSA. The CDR3 is made up of 14 amino acids. The V gene lost 0 bases and the J gene lost 3 bases, with 9 bases spanning the gap. As DNA, the CDR3 is TGTGCCAGCAGCTTAGCGGGGGCCCGCTACGAGCAGTACTTC. Encoded protein: CASSLAGARYEQYF.

The chain carries TRBV28 and TRBJ1-1; tentatively, D is TRBD1 (6 bases). Per germline, CDR1 MDHEN and CDR2 SYDVKM. V was trimmed by 3 bases and J by 1 base, leaving 15 bases between them. The CDR3 length is 16 residues. In DNA, the CDR3 is TGTGCCAGCAGTTTTGGGTCTGACAGGAGGAACACTGAAGCTTTCTTT. Translating it yields CASSFGSDRRNTEAFF. Full variable domain (rest looked up from reference TRBV28 and TRBJ1-1): DVKVTQSSRYLVKRTGEKVFLECVQDMDHENMFWYRQDPGLGLRLIYFSYDVKMKEKGDIPEGYSVSREKKERFSLILESASTNQTSMYLCASSFGSDRRNTEAFFGQGTRLTVV.

The chain recombines TRBV6-5 with TRBJ1-1, with 7 bases that match TRBD1. Germline assignment: CDR1 MNHEY and CDR2 SVGAGI. J was trimmed by 10 bases and V by 6 bases; bases with no gene match: 5. This CDR3 has 11 residues. The CDR3 DNA reads as TGTGCCAGCAGCGACGACAGGGCAGCTTTCTTT. Translation: CASSDDRAAFF.

The chain links TRBV5-1 to TRBJ2-5, with TRBD1 matching over 7 bases. Germline CDR1 and CDR2: SGHRS and YFSETQ. Trimming took 0 bases from V and 2 from J; bases not matched to a gene: 4. The CDR3 extends over 15 amino acids. DNA for the CDR3: TGCGCCAGCAGCTTGGGGGGACAGATACAAGAGACCCAGTACTTC. Translating gives CASSLGGQIQETQYF.

This chain links TRBV5-6 with TRBJ2-5, with D perhaps TRBD2 (6 bases). Deletions cut 0 bases from V and 5 bases from J, with 20 bases between. Germline CDR1 reads SGHDT; CDR2 reads YYEEEE. The CDR3 consists of 17 residues. The CDR3 nucleotides read TGTGCCAGCAGCTTGGTTGGCGGGGCCGCCGGGCGGGAGACCCAGTACTTC. It specifies CASSLVGGAAGRETQYF.

The rearrangement uses TRBV19 and TRBJ1-1, with a possible D match to TRBD1 (6 bases). CDR1 and CDR2 from the germline V gene are LNHDA and SQIVND (reference sequence). The CDR3 extends over 17 amino acids. The ends were cut back, 7 bases at V and 13 bases at J, with 34 bases in the middle. CDR3 protein: CASTKWDPGVSYKIVFF. DNA for the CDR3: TGTGCCAGTACCAAATGGGACCCAGGGGTTAGTTATAAGATTGTTTTCTTT.

Only one count was recorded for this clone. The rearrangement links TRBV21-1 to TRBJ1-6; TRBD1, the table's D call, was not compared with the DNA. TRBV21-1 is a pseudogene segment. The CDR3 runs to 17 residues. CDR3 DNA: TGTGCCAGCACACTACGACAGCGAAGCTCCTATAATTCACCCCTCCACTTT. Translating it yields CASTLRQRSSYNSPLHF.

V usage is TRBV11-2 and J usage is TRBJ2-5, with a tentative D call TRBD2 (6 bases). V was shortened by 3 bases and J by 5 bases, with 10 bases between the two germline ends. The germline V gene encodes CDR1 SGHAT and CDR2 FQNNGV. CDR3 length: 13 residues. The CDR3 nucleotides are TGTGCCAGCAGCTTCGGGGGTAAGGAGACCCAGTACTTC. Residues: CASSFGGKETQYF.

The CDR3 loop is CASSLGEGAEAFF. Written as DNA, the CDR3 is TGTGCCAGCAGCTTAGGGGAGGGGGCTGAAGCTTTCTTT. This sequence joins TRBV11-2 and TRBJ1-1; D is possibly TRBD1 (6 bases). V shed 1 base and J shed 6 bases, with 9 bases lying between them. Germline CDR1 SGHAT, CDR2 FQNNGV. The CDR3 length is 13 residues.

J is TRBJ2-5 and V is TRBV27; D uncertain. There are 12 residues in the CDR3. V shed 5 bases and J shed 4 bases, with 8 bases lying between them. Per the germline V gene, CDR1 is MNHEY and CDR2 is SMNVEV (reference sequence). This CDR3 is CASSIIGETQYF. CDR3 nucleotides: TGTGCCAGCAGTATAATCGGAGAGACCCAGTACTTC.

J is TRBJ1-2 and V is TRBV27; 8 bases line up with TRBD1. Trimming took 4 bases from V and 7 from J; bases not matched to a gene: 8. Germline CDR1 is MNHEY and CDR2 is SMNVEV (reference sequence). There are 14 residues in the CDR3. CDR3 region: CASSSTDRVRGYTF. The CDR3 nucleotides read TGTGCCAGCAGTTCCACGGACAGGGTTCGTGGCTACACCTTC.

The chain combines TRBV28 with TRBJ2-5; 9 bases are shared with TRBD2. From germline, CDR1 is MDHEN and CDR2 SYDVKM. The V gene end was trimmed by 1 base and the J gene end by 4 bases; junction bases not matched to a gene: 4. The CDR3 consists of 15 residues. The CDR3 reads CASSLSRGGTETQYF. In nucleotides, the CDR3 is TGTGCCAGCAGTTTATCGCGGGGGGGGACAGAGACCCAGTACTTC. The full variable domain, in which reference TRBV28 and TRBJ2-5 provide the parts outside the CDR3, is DVKVTQSSRYLVKRTGEKVFLECVQDMDHENMFWYRQDPGLGLRLIYFSYDVKMKEKGDIPEGYSVSREKKERFSLILESASTNQTSMYLCASSLSRGGTETQYFGPGTRLLVL.

This clone appeared once. The CDR3 DNA reads as TGTGCCAGCAGTTACGGCCTTGATACGCAGTATTTT. Amino acid sequence: CASSYGLDTQYF. The chain carries TRBV6-5 and TRBJ2-3, with no clear D. The germline V gene encodes CDR1 MNHEY and CDR2 SVGAGI. The CDR3 runs 12 residues. Trimming took 2 bases from V and 6 from J, leaving 6 bases between them.

The rearrangement uses TRBV15 and TRBJ2-7, with TRBD1 identical over 9 bases. Germline values: CDR1 LNHNV, CDR2 YYDKDF (reference sequence). The CDR3 runs to 16 residues. V gave up 1 base and J gave up 4 bases; unmatched junction bases: 8. The CDR3 spells CATSRGVGQGFYEQYF. The CDR3 DNA sequence: TGTGCCACCAGCAGAGGGGTCGGACAGGGGTTTTACGAGCAGTACTTC.

This rearrangement joins TRBV6-6 to TRBJ2-7; 14 bases agree with TRBD2. CDR1 and CDR2 from the germline V gene are MNHNY and SVGAGI (reference sequence). Losses at the gene ends were 6 bases for V and 7 bases for J; bases not matched to a gene: 8. The CDR3 spans 15 residues. The CDR3 spells CASSSTSGGAGEQYF. The DNA for the CDR3 is TGTGCCAGCAGCTCGACTAGCGGGGGGGCTGGTGAGCAGTACTTC.